This TCR beta chain was identified in a study of T cell changes during pregnancy in multiple sclerosis. The germline V gene encodes CDR1 SGHAT and CDR2 FQNNGV. The CDR3 covers 14 residues. V shed 6 bases, J shed 7 bases, and the junction held 5 bases outside the gene matches. Measured with immunoSEQ multiplex PCR; TCRdb has only the in-frame clones, and not every one. The sample includes tens of thousands of clones, around 92% seen only once; the top ten take around 0.93%. The source is a female donor with multiple sclerosis, enrolled in a pregnancy study. The sequences come from peripheral blood, collected in the first trimester of pregnancy. The chain carries TRBV11-2 and TRBJ2-1, with 11 nucleotides matching TRBD2. The CDR3 DNA reads TGTGCCAGCAGTATAGTAGCGGGAGGGAATGAGCAGTTCTTC. Its translation is CASSIVAGGNEQFF.